This T cell receptor beta chain originates from a study of cytomegalovirus exposure and HLA in healthy donors. Notes on this clone: What it recognizes is unknown.

13 Jbeta primers and 60 Vbeta primers were used for the PCR. Assay: immunoSEQ multiplex PCR; the TCRdb copy retains only in-frame clones and omits some. The sample shows around 70,000 clones, and less than 5.5% sits with its ten largest clones. The CDR3 spans 16 residues. The V and J ends lost 5 bases and 1 base respectively, with 12 bases between them. The V gene's germline CDR1 is SGHDN and CDR2 FVKESK. Study-wide results and limits: Later analysis identified a missense DCLRE1C variant that was linked to TCR beta V- and J-gene trimming.

This sequence originates from a woman in her thirties or forties in good health and CMV-seropositive. The sample was PBMCs. V is TRBV14 and J is TRBJ1-6; possible D gene TRBD1, 5 bases. The CDR3 DNA reads TGTGCCAGCAGCAAGTGGGGGGGGTCCTATAATTCACCCCTCCACTTT. This sequence encodes CASSKWGGSYNSPLHF.